These T cell receptor beta chains were read from a single sample in a study of beta chain features in type 1 diabetes. Only in-frame clones appear in the TCRdb table, and some are missing; sequencing was by immunoSEQ multiplex PCR. The sample has more than 300,000 clones; 9.3% are singletons. Sequences were obtained from central memory CD4+ T cells from blood. The receptors derive from a man aged 25 to 40 with type 1 diabetes. The CDR3 runs from the conserved cysteine through the conserved F or W. The D gene is left open where the match is weak. For some rows the clone size is stated as once, few or many, or as a class when expanded; others skip it.

CASSPGLAGGTDTQYF,TGTGCCAGCAGTCCGGGACTAGCGGGGGGCACAGATACGCAGTATTTT,TRBV28,TRBD2,TRBJ2-3,NA
CASSPTGLGSHEQYF,TGTGCCAGCAGTCCGACGGGACTAGGATCCCACGAGCAGTACTTC,TRBV28,TRBD2,TRBJ2-7,NA
CASSWGSTGLGTEAFF,TGTGCCAGCAGCTGGGGAAGCACAGGGTTGGGCACTGAAGCTTTCTTT,TRBV7-9,NA,TRBJ1-1,NA
CASSFSAGAYEQYF,TGTGCCAGCAGTTTCTCTGCGGGGGCCTACGAGCAGTACTTC,TRBV7-2,TRBD2,TRBJ2-7,few
CASSSPGQHHEQYF,TGTGCCAGCAGTTCCCCGGGACAGCACCACGAGCAGTACTTC,TRBV6-5,TRBD1,TRBJ2-7,NA
CASSQDFRDDAYEQYF,TGCGCCAGCAGCCAAGATTTCCGCGACGATGCCTACGAGCAGTACTTC,TRBV4-3,NA,TRBJ2-7,few
CASSLSGSQETQYF,TGTGCCAGCAGCCTTAGTGGTAGCCAAGAGACCCAGTACTTC,TRBV7-2,NA,TRBJ2-5,NA
CASSYSLDYNEQFF,TGTGCCAGCAGTTACTCCTTGGATTACAATGAGCAGTTCTTC,TRBV6-6,NA,TRBJ2-1,many
CASQGTSTGELFF,TGTGCCAGCCAGGGGACTTCCACCGGGGAGCTGTTTTTT,TRBV18,NA,TRBJ2-2,few
CSVGRGTGANVLTF,TGCAGCGTAGGCAGGGGAACTGGGGCCAACGTCCTGACTTTC,TRBV29-1,NA,TRBJ2-6,NA
CASSTRGQGNSPLHF,TGTGCCAGCTCAACCAGGGGGCAGGGTAATTCACCCCTCCACTTT,TRBV6-6,TRBD1,TRBJ1-6,NA
CASSLTQGAGNIQYF,TGCGCCAGCAGCCTTACACAGGGGGCAGGGAACATTCAGTACTTC,TRBV5-1,TRBD1,TRBJ2-4,NA
CASSFGQGYGYTF,TGTGCCAGCAGCTTCGGACAGGGATATGGCTACACCTTC,TRBV7-9,TRBD1,TRBJ1-2,NA
CASSFGRENLGAFF,TGTGCCAGCAGCTTCGGACGGGAGAACTTGGGAGCTTTCTTT,TRBV11-2,NA,TRBJ1-1,few
CASSDTANYGYTF,TGTGCCAGCAGTGACACCGCTAACTATGGCTACACCTTC,TRBV6-1,NA,TRBJ1-2,few
CASSYDRQETQYF,TGTGCCAGCAGTTACGACAGACAAGAGACCCAGTACTTC,TRBV6-6,NA,TRBJ2-5,few
CASRPTSGGPRDQYF,TGTGCCAGCAGACCGACTAGCGGGGGGCCCAGGGACCAGTACTTC,TRBV7-6,TRBD2,TRBJ2-5,many
CASSATGFEEKLFF,TGTGCCAGCAGTGCGACAGGGTTTGAAGAAAAACTGTTTTTT,TRBV2,TRBD1,TRBJ1-4,few
CASSQDPGPGSGKLFF,TGCGCCAGCAGCCAAGATCCGGGCCCGGGGTCTGGAAAACTGTTTTTT,TRBV4-1,NA,TRBJ1-4,few
CASSIGEGTDTQYF,TGTGCCAGTAGTATCGGAGAGGGCACAGATACGCAGTATTTT,TRBV19,NA,TRBJ2-3,NA
CASSSIATNEKLFF,TGTGCCAGCAGCTCCATTGCAACTAATGAAAAACTGTTTTTT,TRBV28,NA,TRBJ1-4,NA
CASSLVAGLNQPQHF,TGTGCCAGCAGCTTAGTGGCAGGGTTAAATCAGCCCCAGCATTTT,TRBV7-2,NA,TRBJ1-5,NA
CASSYGLAGMKETQYF,TGTGCCAGCAGCTATGGACTAGCGGGGATGAAAGAGACCCAGTACTTC,TRBV7-2,TRBD2,TRBJ2-5,NA
CASSPPPGQGAEAFF,TGTGCCAGCAGCCCCCCACCGGGACAGGGGGCTGAAGCTTTCTTT,TRBV7-2,TRBD1,TRBJ1-1,few
CASTGTYEQYF,TGTGCCAGCACCGGAACCTACGAGCAGTACTTC,TRBV11-2,NA,TRBJ2-7,NA
CASSLRLDGETQYF,TGTGCCAGCAGCCTCCGGCTCGACGGAGAGACCCAGTACTTC,TRBV7-9,NA,TRBJ2-5,NA
CASSGTGGAYEQYF,TGTGCCAGCAGCGGGACAGGGGGCGCGTACGAGCAGTACTTC,TRBV7-2,TRBD1,TRBJ2-7,NA
CASSASSGRTYNEQFF,TGTGCCAGCAGCGCGAGCTCAGGGCGAACCTACAATGAGCAGTTCTTC,TRBV5-4,NA,TRBJ2-1,many
CASSVAGTGGEQYF,TGTGCCAGCAGCGTAGCCGGGACAGGGGGCGAGCAGTACTTC,TRBV7-9,TRBD1,TRBJ2-7,NA
CASSLRASGQETQYF,TGTGCCAGCAGCCTTAGGGCCTCTGGTCAAGAGACCCAGTACTTC,TRBV7-9,NA,TRBJ2-5,NA
CASRRVVWGYTF,TGTGCCAGCAGGCGAGTCGTGTGGGGCTACACCTTC,TRBV5-6,NA,TRBJ1-2,NA
CASSSSGQRSTDTQYF,TGTGCCAGCAGCTCCTCTGGGCAGCGAAGCACAGATACGCAGTATTTT,TRBV7-9,NA,TRBJ2-3,NA
CASSDVSRVETQYF,TGCGCCAGCAGTGACGTCTCCAGGGTAGAGACCCAGTACTTC,TRBV10-2,NA,TRBJ2-5,few
CASSSPISILQGYYGYTF,TGTGCCAGCAGCTCCCCAATCTCGATTCTACAGGGTTACTATGGCTACACCTTC,TRBV5-6,NA,TRBJ1-2,few
CASTDGTEAFYEQYF,TGTGCCAGCACCGACGGGACAGAAGCCTTCTACGAGCAGTACTTC,TRBV28,TRBD1,TRBJ2-7,NA
CASSLDFVRRDAGANVLTF,TGTGCCAGCAGCTTAGATTTCGTCCGGCGAGACGCTGGGGCCAACGTCCTGACTTTC,TRBV11-2,NA,TRBJ2-6,few
CASLLGPGDYGYTF,TGTGCCAGCCTGCTGGGTCCAGGGGACTATGGCTACACCTTC,TRBV5-1,NA,TRBJ1-2,few
CASSEGPRDQETQYF,TGTGCCAGCAGTGAAGGGCCCCGGGACCAAGAGACCCAGTACTTC,TRBV25-1,NA,TRBJ2-5,few
CASSTSSGNTIYF,TGTGCCAGCAGCACCAGTTCTGGAAACACCATATATTTT,TRBV7-9,NA,TRBJ1-3,many
CASSLGQTTQETQYF,TGTGCCAGCAGCTTAGGACAGACGACCCAAGAGACCCAGTACTTC,TRBV7-9,NA,TRBJ2-5,many
CASSDPPAGGPSTGELFF,TGTGCCAGCAGTGATCCACCAGCGGGGGGGCCGAGCACCGGGGAGCTGTTTTTT,TRBV2,TRBD2,TRBJ2-2,few
CASSPDRDEKLFF,TGTGCCAGCAGCCCCGACAGGGATGAAAAACTGTTTTTT,TRBV5-6,TRBD1,TRBJ1-4,few
CASSPNAAGLVYEQYF,TGTGCCAGCTCACCAAACGCTGCAGGGTTGGTCTACGAGCAGTACTTC,TRBV18,NA,TRBJ2-7,few
CASGTDRAHEQYF,TGTGCTAGTGGAACGGACAGGGCCCACGAGCAGTACTTC,TRBV12-5,TRBD1,TRBJ2-7,NA
CASTRGGEGDTQYF,TGTGCCAGCACCCGAGGGGGGGAGGGAGATACGCAGTATTTT,TRBV11-2,NA,TRBJ2-3,NA
CASSVEQGGTEAFF,TGTGCCAGCAGCGTAGAGCAGGGCGGCACTGAAGCTTTCTTT,TRBV9,NA,TRBJ1-1,NA
CASSLAPGRGGSYEQYF,TGTGCCAGCAGTTTGGCCCCCGGCAGGGGGGGGAGCTACGAGCAGTACTTC,TRBV28,NA,TRBJ2-7,NA
CASSPELGDIQYF,TGCGCCAGCAGCCCGGAACTTGGAGACATTCAGTACTTC,TRBV5-1,NA,TRBJ2-4,few
CASSYGGSGANVLTF,TGTGCCAGCAGTTACGGGGGATCTGGGGCCAACGTCCTGACTTTC,TRBV6-5,NA,TRBJ2-6,few
CATSREGPTDTEAFF,TGTGCCACCAGCAGGGAAGGGCCGACGGATACTGAAGCTTTCTTT,TRBV15,NA,TRBJ1-1,few
CASSPRDGGFYGYTF,TGTGCCAGCAGTCCCCGGGACGGAGGTTTCTATGGCTACACCTTC,TRBV9,NA,TRBJ1-2,few
CASSAGPLNNSPLHF,TGTGCCAGCTCCGCGGGCCCGTTGAATAATTCACCCCTCCACTTT,TRBV18,NA,TRBJ1-6,few
CASSLGSVGLSINYGYTF,TGTGCCAGCAGCTTAGGTTCGGTAGGCCTCTCAATTAACTATGGCTACACCTTC,TRBV7-2,NA,TRBJ1-2,NA